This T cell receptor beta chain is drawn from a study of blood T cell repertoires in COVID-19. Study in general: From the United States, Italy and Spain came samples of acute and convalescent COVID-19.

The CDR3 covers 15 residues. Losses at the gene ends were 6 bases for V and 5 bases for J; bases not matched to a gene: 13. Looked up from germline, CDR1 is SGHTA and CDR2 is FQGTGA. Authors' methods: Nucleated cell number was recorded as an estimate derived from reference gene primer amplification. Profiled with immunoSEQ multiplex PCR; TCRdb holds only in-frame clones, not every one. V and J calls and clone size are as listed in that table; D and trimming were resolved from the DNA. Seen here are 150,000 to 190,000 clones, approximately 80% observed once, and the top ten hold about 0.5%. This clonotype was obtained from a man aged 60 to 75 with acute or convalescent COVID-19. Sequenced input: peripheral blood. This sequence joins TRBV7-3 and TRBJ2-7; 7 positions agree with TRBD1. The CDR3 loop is CASSRTGTEGHEQYF. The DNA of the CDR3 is TGTGCCAGCAGTCGAACCGGGACAGAGGGCCACGAGCAGTACTTC. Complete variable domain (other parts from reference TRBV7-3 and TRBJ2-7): GAGVSQTPSNKVTEKGKYVELRCDPISGHTALYWYRQSLGQGPEFLIYFQGTGAADDSGLPNDRFFAVRPEGSVSTLKIQRTERGDSAVYLCASSRTGTEGHEQYFGPGTRLTVT.